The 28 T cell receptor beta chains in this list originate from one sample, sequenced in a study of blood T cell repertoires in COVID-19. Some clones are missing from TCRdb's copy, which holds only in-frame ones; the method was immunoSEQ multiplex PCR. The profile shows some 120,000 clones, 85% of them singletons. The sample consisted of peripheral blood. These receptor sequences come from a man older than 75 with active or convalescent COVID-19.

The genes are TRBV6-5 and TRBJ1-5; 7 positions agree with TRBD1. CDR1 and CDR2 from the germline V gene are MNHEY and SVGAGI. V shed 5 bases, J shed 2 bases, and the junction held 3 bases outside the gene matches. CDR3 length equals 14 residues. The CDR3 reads CASSRGTGNQPQHF. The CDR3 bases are TGTGCCAGCAGTCGTGGGACAGGCAATCAGCCCCAGCATTTT.

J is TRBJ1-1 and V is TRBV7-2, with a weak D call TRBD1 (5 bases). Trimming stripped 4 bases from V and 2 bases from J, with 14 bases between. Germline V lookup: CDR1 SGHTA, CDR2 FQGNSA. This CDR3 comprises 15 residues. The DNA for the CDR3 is TGTGCCAGCAGCTCCCAGGCGGGGACTAACACTGAAGCTTTCTTT. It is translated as CASSSQAGTNTEAFF.

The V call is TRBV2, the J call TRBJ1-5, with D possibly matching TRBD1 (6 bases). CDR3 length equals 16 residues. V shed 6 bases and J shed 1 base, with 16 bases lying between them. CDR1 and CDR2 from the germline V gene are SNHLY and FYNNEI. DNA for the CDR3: TGTGCCAGCAGCCCGTTACAGGGTATCAGCAATCAGCCCCAGCATTTT. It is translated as CASSPLQGISNQPQHF.

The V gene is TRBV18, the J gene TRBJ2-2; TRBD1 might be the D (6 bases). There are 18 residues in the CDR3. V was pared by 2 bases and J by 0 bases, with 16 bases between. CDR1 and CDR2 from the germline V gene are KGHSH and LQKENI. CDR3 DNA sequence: TGTGCCAGCTCACCATTCAGGGGCCAAGATACGAACACCGGGGAGCTGTTTTTT. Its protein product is CASSPFRGQDTNTGELFF.

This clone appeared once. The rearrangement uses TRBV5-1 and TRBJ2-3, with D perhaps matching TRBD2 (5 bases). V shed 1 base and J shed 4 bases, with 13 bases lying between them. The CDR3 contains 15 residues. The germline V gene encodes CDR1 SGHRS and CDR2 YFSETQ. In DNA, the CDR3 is TGCGCCAGCAGCTTGATGTCGCGGGCGGCAGATACGCAGTATTTT. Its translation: CASSLMSRAADTQYF.

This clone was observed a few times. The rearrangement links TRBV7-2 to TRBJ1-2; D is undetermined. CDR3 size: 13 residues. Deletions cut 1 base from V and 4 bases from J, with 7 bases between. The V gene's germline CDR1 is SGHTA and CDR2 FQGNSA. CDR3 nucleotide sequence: TGTGCCAGCAGCTTAGAACAGATCTATGGCTACACCTTC. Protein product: CASSLEQIYGYTF.

In DNA, the CDR3 is TGTGCCAGCAGCTTAGCAGGGGCGGCCGAGCAGTACTTC. Residues: CASSLAGAAEQYF. The gene calls are TRBV11-3 and TRBJ2-7, with D possibly TRBD1 on 6 matching bases. Trimming removed 1 base from V and 6 bases from J, with 10 bases in between. Per germline, CDR1 SGHNT and CDR2 YENEEA. This CDR3 region has 13 residues.

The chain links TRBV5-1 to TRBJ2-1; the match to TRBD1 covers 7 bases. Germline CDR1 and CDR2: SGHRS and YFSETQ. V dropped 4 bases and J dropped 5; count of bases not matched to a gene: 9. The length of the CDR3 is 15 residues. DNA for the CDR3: TGCGCCAGCAGCGCGGACAGGTATGTCCACAATGAGCAGTTCTTC. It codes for CASSADRYVHNEQFF. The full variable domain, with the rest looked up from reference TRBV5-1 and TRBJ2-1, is KAGVTQTPRYLIKTRGQQVTLSCSPISGHRSVSWYQQTPGQGLQFLFEYFSETQRNKGNFPGRFSGRQFSNSRSEMNVSTLELGDSALYLCASSADRYVHNEQFFGPGTRLTVL.

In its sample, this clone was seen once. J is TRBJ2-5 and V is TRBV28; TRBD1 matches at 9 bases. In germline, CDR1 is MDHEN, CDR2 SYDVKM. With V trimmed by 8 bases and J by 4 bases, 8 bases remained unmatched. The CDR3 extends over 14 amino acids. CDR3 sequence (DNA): TGTGCCAGCGGGGGGACAGGGAAATTAGAGACCCAGTACTTC. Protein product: CASGGTGKLETQYF.

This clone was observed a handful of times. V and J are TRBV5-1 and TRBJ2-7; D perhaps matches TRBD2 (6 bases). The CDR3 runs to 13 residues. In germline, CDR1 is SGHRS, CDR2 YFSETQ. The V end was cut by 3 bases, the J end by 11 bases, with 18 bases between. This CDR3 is CASSSWRDSSKYF. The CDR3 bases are TGCGCCAGCAGCTCTTGGAGGGACTCCAGCAAGTACTTC.

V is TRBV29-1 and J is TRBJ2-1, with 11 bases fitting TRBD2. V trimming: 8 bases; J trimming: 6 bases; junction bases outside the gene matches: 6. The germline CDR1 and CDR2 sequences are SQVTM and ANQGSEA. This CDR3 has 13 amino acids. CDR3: CSRRLAGSNEQFF. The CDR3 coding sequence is TGCAGCCGCCGACTAGCGGGGAGCAATGAGCAGTTCTTC.

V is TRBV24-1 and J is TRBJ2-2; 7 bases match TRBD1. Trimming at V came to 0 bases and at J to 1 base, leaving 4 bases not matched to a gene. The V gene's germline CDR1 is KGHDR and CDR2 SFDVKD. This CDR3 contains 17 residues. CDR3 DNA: TGTGCCACCAGTGATTTGAACAGGGGTCGGAACACCGGGGAGCTGTTTTTT. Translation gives CATSDLNRGRNTGELFF.

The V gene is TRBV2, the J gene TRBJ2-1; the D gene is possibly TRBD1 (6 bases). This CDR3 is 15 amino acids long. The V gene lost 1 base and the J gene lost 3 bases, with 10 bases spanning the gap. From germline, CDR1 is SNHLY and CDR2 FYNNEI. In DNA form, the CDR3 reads TGTGCCAGCAGTGAAGAGGGGGAAAGCTACAATGAGCAGTTCTTC. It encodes CASSEEGESYNEQFF. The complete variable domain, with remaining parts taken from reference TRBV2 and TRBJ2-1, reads EPEVTQTPSHQVTQMGQEVILRCVPISNHLYFYWYRQILGQKVEFLVSFYNNEISEKSEIFDDQFSVERPDGSNFTLKIRSTKLEDSAMYFCASSEEGESYNEQFFGPGTRLTVL.

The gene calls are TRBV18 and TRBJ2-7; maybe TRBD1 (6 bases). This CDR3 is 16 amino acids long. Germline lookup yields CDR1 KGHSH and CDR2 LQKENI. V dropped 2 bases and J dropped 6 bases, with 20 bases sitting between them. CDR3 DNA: TGTGCCAGCTCACCAGGGTTGGGACAAGGACGGGTCGAGCAGTACTTC. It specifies CASSPGLGQGRVEQYF.

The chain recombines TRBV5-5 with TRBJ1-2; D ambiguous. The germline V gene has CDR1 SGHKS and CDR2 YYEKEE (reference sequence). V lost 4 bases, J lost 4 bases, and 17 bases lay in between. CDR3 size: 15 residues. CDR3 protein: CASSPTGRPSYGYTF. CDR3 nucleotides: TGTGCCAGCAGCCCTACCGGCAGGCCATCCTATGGCTACACCTTC.

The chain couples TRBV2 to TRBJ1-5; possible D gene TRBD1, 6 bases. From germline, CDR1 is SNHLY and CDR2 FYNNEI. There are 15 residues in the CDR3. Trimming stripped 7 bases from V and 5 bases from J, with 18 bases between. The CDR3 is CASKFVQGRDQPQHF. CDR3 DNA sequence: TGTGCCAGCAAATTCGTACAGGGAAGAGATCAGCCCCAGCATTTT.

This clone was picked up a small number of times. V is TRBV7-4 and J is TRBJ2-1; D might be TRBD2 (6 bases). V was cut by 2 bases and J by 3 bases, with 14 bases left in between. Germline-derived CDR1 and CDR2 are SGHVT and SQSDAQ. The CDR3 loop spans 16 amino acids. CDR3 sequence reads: CASSLICGLFYNEQFF. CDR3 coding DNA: TGTGCCAGCAGCTTAATCTGCGGACTATTCTACAATGAGCAGTTCTTC. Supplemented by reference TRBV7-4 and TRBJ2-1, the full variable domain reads GAGVSQSPRYKVAKRGRDVALRCDSISGHVTLYWYRQTLGQGSEVLTYSQSDAQRDKSGRPSGRFSAERPERSVSTLKIQRTEQGDSAVYLCASSLICGLFYNEQFFGPGTRLTVL.

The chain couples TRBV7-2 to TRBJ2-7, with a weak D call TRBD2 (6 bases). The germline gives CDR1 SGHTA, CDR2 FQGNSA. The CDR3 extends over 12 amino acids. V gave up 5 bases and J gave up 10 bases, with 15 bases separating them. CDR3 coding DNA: TGTGCCAGCAGCCCCACCACTAGCTTACAGTACTTC. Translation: CASSPTTSLQYF.

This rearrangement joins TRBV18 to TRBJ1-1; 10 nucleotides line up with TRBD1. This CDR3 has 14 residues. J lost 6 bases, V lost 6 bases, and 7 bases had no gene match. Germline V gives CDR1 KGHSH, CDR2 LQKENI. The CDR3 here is CASSPGTGDPEAFF. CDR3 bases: TGTGCCAGCTCCCCCGGGACAGGGGACCCTGAAGCTTTCTTT. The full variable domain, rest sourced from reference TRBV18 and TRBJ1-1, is NAGVMQNPRHLVRRRGQEARLRCSPMKGHSHVYWYRQLPEEGLKFMVYLQKENIIDESGMPKERFSAEFPKEGPSILRIQQVVRGDSAAYFCASSPGTGDPEAFFGQGTRLTVV.

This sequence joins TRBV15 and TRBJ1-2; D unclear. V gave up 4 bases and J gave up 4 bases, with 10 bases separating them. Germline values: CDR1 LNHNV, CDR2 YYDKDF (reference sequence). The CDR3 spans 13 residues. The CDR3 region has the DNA TGTGCCACCAGCACCGGGTCTGGCTATGGCTACACCTTC. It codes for CATSTGSGYGYTF.

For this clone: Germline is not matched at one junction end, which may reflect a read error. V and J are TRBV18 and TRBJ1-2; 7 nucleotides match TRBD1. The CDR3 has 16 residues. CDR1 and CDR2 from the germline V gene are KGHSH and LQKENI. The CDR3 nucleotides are TGTGCCAGCTCCCCACTCGGGGACAGTTTGGACTATGGCTACACCTTC. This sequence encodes CASSPLGDSLDYGYTF.

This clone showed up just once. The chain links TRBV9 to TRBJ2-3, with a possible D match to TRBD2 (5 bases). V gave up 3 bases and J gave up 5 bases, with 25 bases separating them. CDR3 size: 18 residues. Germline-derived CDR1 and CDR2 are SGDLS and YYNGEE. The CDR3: CASSEAPRSGAGVDTQYF. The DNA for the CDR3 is TGTGCCAGCAGCGAGGCCCCTCGGAGCGGAGCTGGGGTAGATACGCAGTATTTT. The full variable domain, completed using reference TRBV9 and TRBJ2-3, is DSGVTQTPKHLITATGQRVTLRCSPRSGDLSVYWYQQSLDQGLQFLIQYYNGEERAKGNILERFSAQQFPDLHSELNLSSLELGDSALYFCASSEAPRSGAGVDTQYFGPGTRLTVL.

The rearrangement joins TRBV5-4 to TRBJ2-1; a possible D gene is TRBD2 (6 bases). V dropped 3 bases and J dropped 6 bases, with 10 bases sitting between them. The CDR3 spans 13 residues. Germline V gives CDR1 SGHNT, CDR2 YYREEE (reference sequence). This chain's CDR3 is CASSSGVSNEQFF. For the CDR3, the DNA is TGTGCCAGCAGCTCGGGGGTTAGCAATGAGCAGTTCTTC.

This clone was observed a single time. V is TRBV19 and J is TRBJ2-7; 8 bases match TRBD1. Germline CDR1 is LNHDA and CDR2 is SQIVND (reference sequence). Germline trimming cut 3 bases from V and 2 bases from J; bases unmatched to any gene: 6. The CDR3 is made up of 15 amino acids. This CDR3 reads CASSIGQGAAYEQYF. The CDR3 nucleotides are TGTGCCAGTAGTATCGGGCAGGGGGCTGCCTACGAGCAGTACTTC.

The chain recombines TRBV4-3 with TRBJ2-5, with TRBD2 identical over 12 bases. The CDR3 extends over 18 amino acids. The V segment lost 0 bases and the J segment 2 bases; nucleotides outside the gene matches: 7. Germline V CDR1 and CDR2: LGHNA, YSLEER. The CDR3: CASSQDGLAGGLQETQYF. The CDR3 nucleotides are TGCGCCAGCAGCCAAGATGGGCTAGCGGGAGGGTTGCAAGAGACCCAGTACTTC.

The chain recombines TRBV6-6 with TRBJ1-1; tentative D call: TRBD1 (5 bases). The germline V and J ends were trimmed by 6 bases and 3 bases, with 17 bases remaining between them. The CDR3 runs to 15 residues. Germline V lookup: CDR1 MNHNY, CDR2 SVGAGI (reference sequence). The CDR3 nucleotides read TGTGCCAGCAGAATAGACCCCCCGGGGGACACTGAAGCTTTCTTT. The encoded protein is CASRIDPPGDTEAFF.

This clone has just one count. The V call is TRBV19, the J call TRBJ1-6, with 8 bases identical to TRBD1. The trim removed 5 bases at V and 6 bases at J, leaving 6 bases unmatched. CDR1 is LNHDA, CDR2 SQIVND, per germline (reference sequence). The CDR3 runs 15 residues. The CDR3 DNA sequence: TGTGCCAGTAGTTCGGGACAGGCGGCTAATTCACCCCTCCACTTT. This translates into CASSSGQAANSPLHF.

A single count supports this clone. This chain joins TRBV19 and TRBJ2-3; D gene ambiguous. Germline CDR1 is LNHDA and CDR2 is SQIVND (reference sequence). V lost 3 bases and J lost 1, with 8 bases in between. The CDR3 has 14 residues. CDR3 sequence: CASSIRHGTDTQYF. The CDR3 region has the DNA TGTGCCAGTAGTATCAGGCACGGCACAGATACGCAGTATTTT.